Presented here are 15 T cell receptor beta chains from one specimen sequenced in a study of T cell repertoires in cytomegalovirus infection. TCRdb processed the reads anew with MiXCR; each CDR3 protein has one entry. The data hold some 97,000 distinct CDR3 sequences, with more than 20% observed a single time. The sample comprised CD8+ T cells from PBMCs. The receptors were sampled from a human donor in good health (CMV status not recorded). Some clones in this sample may be carry-over from other donors' samples.

The chain carries TRBV11-2 and TRBJ2-1; TRBD1 aligns across 7 bases. Trimming cost V 3 bases and J 7 bases; bases outside gene matches: 6. Germline V gives CDR1 SGHAT, CDR2 FQNNGV. This CDR3 has 14 amino acids. The CDR3 sequence is CASSFPPTGNEQFF. The CDR3 DNA reads as TGTGCCAGCAGCTTCCCCCCGACAGGGAATGAGCAGTTCTTC.

This clonotype showed up just a few times. V and J are TRBV18 and TRBJ1-1; 11 bases fit TRBD1. This CDR3 has 16 amino acids. Germline assignment: CDR1 KGHSH and CDR2 LQKENI. V was clipped by 3 bases and J by 3 bases; unmatched bases: 6. CDR3 region: CASSPDRGRLDTEAFF. The CDR3 nucleotides read TGTGCCAGCTCACCGGACAGGGGGCGGTTGGACACTGAAGCTTTCTTT.

This clonotype was counted many times. The rearrangement joins TRBV28 to TRBJ2-5; 11 nucleotides line up with TRBD2. This CDR3 has 16 amino acids. J lost 5 bases, V lost 5 bases, and 10 bases had no gene match. Looked up from germline, CDR1 is MDHEN and CDR2 is SYDVKM. CDR3 residues: CASSLKLAGAGETQYF. The CDR3 DNA reads TGTGCCAGCAGTCTTAAACTAGCGGGAGCCGGGGAGACCCAGTACTTC.

CDR3 sequence reads: CASSFPGPNQPQHF. The CDR3 nucleotides read TGTGCCAGCAGTTTCCCAGGGCCCAATCAGCCCCAGCATTTT. The gene calls are TRBV28 and TRBJ1-5; maybe TRBD1 (5 bases). The germline V gene has CDR1 MDHEN and CDR2 SYDVKM. Trimming took 3 bases from V and 3 from J, leaving 9 bases between them. This CDR3 region has 14 residues. Supplemented by reference TRBV28 and TRBJ1-5, the full variable domain reads DVKVTQSSRYLVKRTGEKVFLECVQDMDHENMFWYRQDPGLGLRLIYFSYDVKMKEKGDIPEGYSVSREKKERFSLILESASTNQTSMYLCASSFPGPNQPQHFGDGTRLSIL.

The rearrangement joins TRBV29-1 to TRBJ1-1; TRBD1 is a possible D gene (5 bases). The CDR3 is 12 amino acids. With 7 bases removed from V and 6 bases from J, the gap between germline ends came to 15 bases. Germline V gives CDR1 SQVTM, CDR2 ANQGSEA. DNA for the CDR3: TGCAGCGCCGACAGTAGTAGCGCTGAAGCTTTCTTT. Protein product: CSADSSSAEAFF. The full variable domain, rest sourced from reference TRBV29-1 and TRBJ1-1, is SAVISQKPSRDICQRGTSLTIQCQVDSQVTMMFWYRQQPGQSLTLIATANQGSEATYESGFVIDKFPISRPNLTFSTLTVSNMSPEDSSIYLCSADSSSAEAFFGQGTRLTVV.

This clonotype was counted a few times. The gene calls are TRBV30 and TRBJ1-1, with TRBD1 as a possible D gene (5 bases). This CDR3 is 13 amino acids long. CDR1 and CDR2 from the germline V gene are GTSNPN and SVGIG (reference sequence). Deletions cut 5 bases from V and 1 base from J, with 11 bases between. The CDR3 nucleotides read TGTGCCTGGGCCCCCGGGGCGAACACTGAAGCTTTCTTT. It translates to CAWAPGANTEAFF.

The chain combines TRBV28 with TRBJ2-7; 9 bases match TRBD1. The germline V gene has CDR1 MDHEN and CDR2 SYDVKM. The CDR3 is 16 residues long. The ends lost 4 bases at V and 4 bases at J; junction bases unmatched: 11. Here the CDR3 reads CASSSPQTGGKYEQYF. The CDR3 DNA reads as TGTGCCAGCAGTTCCCCCCAGACAGGGGGAAAGTACGAGCAGTACTTC.

V usage is TRBV12-3 or TRBV12-4 and J usage is TRBJ1-1, with D perhaps TRBD1 (6 bases). The CDR3 runs to 14 residues. The germline V and J ends were trimmed by 5 bases and 11 bases, with 21 bases remaining between them. CDR3 residues: CASSPSAGGREAFF. In nucleotides, the CDR3 is TGTGCCAGCAGTCCTAGCGCGGGGGGCAGGGAGGCTTTCTTT.

J is TRBJ2-5 and V is TRBV10-3; a possible D gene is TRBD2 (6 bases). V dropped 3 bases and J dropped 4 bases, with 9 bases sitting between them. Germline CDR1 and CDR2: ENHRY and SYGVKD. This CDR3 comprises 13 residues. The DNA for the CDR3 is TGTGCCATCAGTGATGCTAGCGCAGAGACCCAGTACTTC. Translating gives CAISDASAETQYF.

This clonotype appeared many times. This chain connects TRBV4-3 to TRBJ1-2, with D unresolved. CDR1 is LGHNA, CDR2 YSLEER, per germline. V dropped 4 bases and J dropped 5 bases, with 11 bases sitting between them. This CDR3 contains 13 residues. This CDR3 is CASSRTQEYGYTF. The CDR3 DNA follows: TGCGCCAGCAGCCGAACTCAAGAGTATGGCTACACCTTC.

This clonotype was picked up many times. This chain links TRBV2 with TRBJ2-7; TRBD2 matches at 10 bases. CDR1 SNHLY and CDR2 FYNNEI come from the germline V gene. The CDR3 runs to 14 residues. Trimming removed 7 bases from V and 4 bases from J; junction bases left unmatched: 7. CDR3 amino acids: CASKREGATYEQYF. CDR3 DNA: TGTGCCAGCAAGCGGGAGGGGGCTACTTACGAGCAGTACTTC.

In its sample, this clonotype was seen many times. CDR3 nucleotides: TGCAGTGCCCCCGACAGGGGGGACACTGAAGCTTTCTTT. Its protein product is CSAPDRGDTEAFF. The chain links TRBV20-1 to TRBJ1-1, with 9 bases matching TRBD1. The V and J ends lost 6 bases and 3 bases, in that order; junction bases with no gene match: 5. Germline V gene lookup returns CDR1 DFQATT and CDR2 SNEGSKA (reference sequence). CDR3 length: 13 amino acids.

This clonotype was observed a few times. The chain uses TRBV7-9 and TRBJ2-1, with TRBD2 matching over 9 bases. Germline lookup yields CDR1 SEHNR and CDR2 FQNEAQ (reference sequence). This CDR3 comprises 14 residues. The J segment lost 4 bases and the V segment lost 4 bases, leaving 2 bases of the junction unmatched. The CDR3: CASSSSGVYNEQFF. The CDR3 DNA follows: TGTGCCAGCAGCTCTAGCGGGGTTTACAATGAGCAGTTCTTC. The full variable domain, in which reference TRBV7-9 and TRBJ2-1 provide the parts outside the CDR3, is DTGVSQNPRHKITKRGQNVTFRCDPISEHNRLYWYRQTLGQGPEFLTYFQNEAQLEKSRLLSDRFSAERPKGSFSTLEIQRTEQGDSAMYLCASSSSGVYNEQFFGPGTRLTVL.

V and J are TRBV12-3 or TRBV12-4 and TRBJ2-1; 8 nucleotides line up with TRBD2. J lost 6 bases, V lost 2 bases, and 3 bases had no gene match. This CDR3 has 14 amino acids. In DNA, the CDR3 is TGTGCCAGCAGTTTAAGCGGGGGTGGCAATGAGCAGTTCTTC. It is translated as CASSLSGGGNEQFF.

This clonotype was seen a few times. The V and J genes are TRBV5-1 and TRBJ2-1; the D call may be TRBD1 or TRBD2 (5 bases each). Germline loops: CDR1 SGHRS, CDR2 YFSETQ. The CDR3 covers 15 residues. V lost 4 bases, J lost 5 bases, and 16 bases lay in between. The CDR3, as DNA: TGCGCCAGCAGCGGTGGTCTAGAGGGGAACAATGAGCAGTTCTTC. Translated: CASSGGLEGNNEQFF.